A single sample is the source of the 16 T cell receptor beta chains below, sequenced in a study of cytomegalovirus exposure and HLA in healthy donors. PCR primers comprised 60 Vbeta and 13 Jbeta primers. Generated by immunoSEQ multiplex PCR, the TCRdb table keeps only in-frame clones and is missing some. The repertoire holds approximately 120,000 clones, with around 80% as singletons. The sequenced sample consisted of PBMCs. All receptors derive from a woman aged 30 to 39 in good health and CMV-seronegative.

This clone was detected only once. The chain combines TRBV11-2 with TRBJ2-1, with D maybe TRBD1 (6 bases). Trimming took 3 bases from V and 7 from J, leaving 10 bases between them. The CDR3 consists of 13 residues. Germline values: CDR1 SGHAT, CDR2 FQNNGV. The chain's CDR3 is CASSLGAGNEQFF. In nucleotides, the CDR3 is TGTGCCAGCAGCTTGGGGGCAGGTAATGAGCAGTTCTTC.

V and J are TRBV7-9 and TRBJ1-5, with D perhaps TRBD1 (6 bases). Trimming shortened V by 5 bases and J by 3 bases, and 14 bases separated the two germline ends. Germline V gives CDR1 SEHNR, CDR2 FQNEAQ (reference sequence). The CDR3 length is 15 residues. Written as DNA, the CDR3 is TGTGCCAGCAGCCCAACGGGACATATCAATCAGCCCCAGCATTTT. Protein sequence: CASSPTGHINQPQHF.

The V and J genes are TRBV6-1 and TRBJ1-2; possibly TRBD1 for D (5 bases). V was pared by 3 bases and J by 8 bases, with 19 bases between. Germline values: CDR1 MNHNS, CDR2 SASEGT. The CDR3 is made up of 15 amino acids. CDR3 amino acids: CASSDPPGRREGYTF. In nucleotides, the CDR3 is TGTGCCAGCAGTGACCCCCCGGGACGGAGGGAGGGCTACACCTTC.

The chain carries TRBV27 and TRBJ2-5, with D hard to call. TRBJ2-7 explains the end of the DNA better; the J call may be wrong. CDR1 is MNHEY and CDR2 is SMNVEV in the germline V gene (reference sequence). The CDR3 totals 11 residues. CDR3 DNA: TGTGCCAGCGCGAGCTCCTACGAGCAGTACTTC. It translates to CASASSYEQYF.

The chain is built from TRBV10-2 and TRBJ2-3; TRBD2 agrees at 10 bases. CDR3 length: 16 residues. Looked up from germline, CDR1 is WSHSY and CDR2 is SAAADI. With V trimmed by 2 bases and J by 10 bases, 12 bases remained unmatched. This CDR3 is CASSEPLAGGVWAQYF. The CDR3 DNA sequence: TGCGCCAGCAGTGAGCCTTTAGCGGGGGGAGTTTGGGCGCAGTATTTT.

This clone showed up just once. This rearrangement joins TRBV4-2 to TRBJ1-5; unclear D gene. V lost 4 bases, J lost 1 base, and 23 bases lay in between. The CDR3 length is 19 residues. Germline V gene lookup returns CDR1 LGHNA and CDR2 YNFKEQ. The CDR3 sequence is CASSPSDRAGWESNQPQHF. The CDR3, as DNA: TGTGCCAGCAGCCCCTCGGACCGGGCGGGGTGGGAAAGCAATCAGCCCCAGCATTTT.

The CDR3 is CASSLATRYEQYF. The CDR3 DNA reads as TGTGCCAGCAGCTTAGCGACTCGCTACGAGCAGTACTTC. The chain recombines TRBV7-8 with TRBJ2-5; unclear D gene. The J call may be incorrect, as the DNA end agrees better with TRBJ2-7. The germline V gene has CDR1 SGHVS and CDR2 FQNEAQ. This CDR3 spans 13 amino acids.

Note on this clone: At one end the junction does not follow the germline gene, possibly because of a read error. This sequence joins TRBV7-7 and TRBJ2-5, with 7 bases identical to TRBD1. Germline V gene lookup returns CDR1 SSHAT and CDR2 FNYEAQ (reference sequence). The CDR3 consists of 15 residues. As DNA, the CDR3 is TGTGCTAGCAGCCATGGGACAGCGAGCCAAGAGACCCAGTACTTC. This translates into CASSHGTASQETQYF.

This clone has only a few counts. The J gene is TRBJ1-2, the V gene TRBV27; 7 nucleotides align to TRBD1. Per the germline V gene, CDR1 is MNHEY and CDR2 is SMNVEV (reference sequence). The CDR3 is made up of 16 amino acids. Unmatched junction bases numbered 8, after V lost 2 bases and J lost 2 bases. The CDR3 reads CASSLRRQGRNYGYTF. CDR3 DNA sequence: TGTGCCAGCAGTTTAAGGAGACAGGGCAGGAACTATGGCTACACCTTC.

CDR3 residues: CASSFTVYEQYF. The CDR3 region has the DNA TGTGCCAGCAGCTTCACAGTCTACGAGCAGTACTTC. The chain recombines TRBV11-2 with TRBJ2-7; D gene unclear. V was cut by 3 bases and J by 3 bases, with 6 bases left in between. There are 12 residues in the CDR3. CDR1 is SGHAT and CDR2 is FQNNGV in the germline V gene.

Only a few counts were recorded for this clone. Other DNA sequences from this sample encode an identical CDR3 as well. DNA of the CDR3: TGTGCCAGCAGTTACTCGGCGCAGGGGGTATACGAGCAGTACTTC. Amino acids: CASSYSAQGVYEQYF. The chain links TRBV6-5 to TRBJ2-7, with 7 positions matching TRBD1. The CDR3 runs to 15 residues. Per the germline V gene, CDR1 is MNHEY and CDR2 is SVGAGI. V dropped 0 bases and J dropped 4; count of bases not matched to a gene: 6.

The chain uses TRBV11-2 and TRBJ1-6, with D possibly matching TRBD1 (5 bases). Germline loops: CDR1 SGHAT, CDR2 FQNNGV. The CDR3 is 18 residues long. V was pared by 5 bases and J by 9 bases, with 26 bases between. The CDR3 DNA sequence: TGTGCCAGCAGCCTAGGTGGAGGGGTAAGCTATAATCGTTCACCCCTCCACTTT. This codes for CASSLGGGVSYNRSPLHF.

The J gene is TRBJ1-3, the V gene TRBV7-2, with D possibly being TRBD1 (6 bases). Germline V gene lookup returns CDR1 SGHTA and CDR2 FQGNSA. This CDR3 has 13 amino acids. With 8 bases removed from V and 0 bases from J, the gap between germline ends came to 8 bases. The CDR3 reads CASGTTSGNTIYF. CDR3 nucleotide sequence: TGTGCCAGCGGGACAACCTCTGGAAACACCATATATTTT.

This chain joins TRBV5-5 and TRBJ2-7; 8 nucleotides agree with TRBD1. This CDR3 contains 16 residues. Germline V gives CDR1 SGHKS, CDR2 YYEKEE (reference sequence). With 2 bases clipped from V and 1 base from J, the junction kept 8 bases outside the gene matches. The CDR3 protein is CASSFPGTGISYEQYF. Here the CDR3 DNA reads TGTGCCAGCAGCTTTCCCGGGACAGGAATTTCCTACGAGCAGTACTTC.

The chain couples TRBV27 to TRBJ2-1; 9 bases fit TRBD1. This CDR3 is 16 amino acids long. V shed 7 bases and J 5 bases; nucleotides not matched to a gene: 12. Germline values: CDR1 MNHEY, CDR2 SMNVEV (reference sequence). This CDR3 is CASTTLGTGYHNEQFF. In DNA, the CDR3 is TGTGCCAGCACCACGCTTGGGACAGGGTACCACAATGAGCAGTTCTTC.

This clone was observed a few times. V usage is TRBV5-1 and J usage is TRBJ2-7, with TRBD1 identical over 8 bases. V was clipped by 2 bases and J by 3 bases; unmatched bases: 4. CDR3 size: 14 residues. Germline CDR1 reads SGHRS; CDR2 reads YFSETQ. The CDR3 DNA follows: TGCGCCAGCAGCTTTACAGGGGGAGGCTACGAGCAGTACTTC. It yields the protein CASSFTGGGYEQYF.